The next 15 T cell receptor beta chains were all read from a single sample in a study of response to subunit inactivated influenza vaccine. TCRdb independently ran MiXCR on the RT-PCR reads; one entry per CDR3 protein. Of around 480,000 distinct CDR3 sequences in the sample, more than 15% were seen once. This material consisted of CD4+ T cells sorted from PBMCs, taken around 25 months after vaccination. The receptors derive from a man aged 45 to 70 who received an inactivated influenza vaccine.

This clonotype was found a few times. V usage is TRBV7-7 and J usage is TRBJ2-1, with D possibly matching TRBD2 (5 bases). Germline assignment: CDR1 SSHAT and CDR2 FNYEAQ (reference sequence). CDR3 length: 15 amino acids. Trimming removed 5 bases from V and 6 bases from J, with 17 bases in between. CDR3 sequence reads: CASSPPGWGANEQFF. Written as DNA, the CDR3 is TGTGCCAGCAGCCCCCCAGGCTGGGGAGCCAATGAGCAGTTCTTC.

A few counts support this clonotype. The V call is TRBV24-1, the J call TRBJ2-7; D remains unclear. Between the trimmed V and J ends, which lost 2 bases and 2 bases, there was a span of 9 bases. CDR3 length: 14 residues. Germline lookup yields CDR1 KGHDR and CDR2 SFDVKD. The CDR3 bases are TGTGCCACCAGTGATTCTGAACCGACCTACGAGCAGTACTTC. Translated, it gives CATSDSEPTYEQYF.

This clonotype has a handful of counts. The chain's CDR3 is CASSLTGPWLAGVTGELFF. For the CDR3, the DNA is TGTGCCAGCAGCTTAACGGGGCCTTGGCTAGCGGGCGTCACCGGGGAGCTGTTTTTT. V usage is TRBV7-3 and J usage is TRBJ2-2, with TRBD2 matching 8 bases. The CDR3 contains 19 residues. CDR1 is SGHTA, CDR2 FQGTGA, per germline. The V and J ends lost 0 bases and 4 bases, in that order; junction bases with no gene match: 13.

This clonotype showed up just a few times. V is TRBV4-2 and J is TRBJ2-2; D is perhaps TRBD2 (5 bases). The CDR3 runs 14 residues. The V end was cut by 2 bases, the J end by 5 bases, with 9 bases between. Germline CDR1 LGHNA, CDR2 YNFKEQ. The CDR3 nucleotides are TGTGCCAGCAGCCAACTAGCTTGGACCGGGGAGCTGTTTTTT. Protein: CASSQLAWTGELFF.

This clonotype was observed a few times. CDR3 bases: TGTGCCAGCAGCCCTTCGTATAGCGGATTCTTGTCGCAGTACTTC. This sequence encodes CASSPSYSGFLSQYF. The chain has TRBV3-1 and TRBJ2-7, with D tentatively TRBD2 (6 bases). The V and J ends lost 4 bases and 9 bases respectively, with 22 bases between them. The CDR3 length is 15 residues. From germline, CDR1 is LGHDT and CDR2 YNNKEL (reference sequence).

This clonotype was picked up a small number of times. The rearrangement links TRBV28 to TRBJ1-2, with D maybe TRBD1 (5 bases). With 3 bases removed from V and 4 bases from J, the gap between germline ends came to 12 bases. The CDR3 runs to 14 residues. Per germline, CDR1 MDHEN and CDR2 SYDVKM. The CDR3 nucleotides are TGTGCCAGCAGTTTGATGGGGCGAGGCTATGGCTACACCTTC. It codes for CASSLMGRGYGYTF.

The chain has TRBV10-3 and TRBJ1-2; 9 nucleotides agree with TRBD1. The CDR3 is made up of 14 amino acids. With 10 bases clipped from V and 5 bases from J, the junction kept 11 bases outside the gene matches. Germline-derived CDR1 and CDR2 are ENHRY and SYGVKD. The CDR3 DNA follows: TGTGCCACGCGAAGGACAGGGGACGGGTATGGCTACACCTTC. It is translated as CATRRTGDGYGYTF.

The chain joins TRBV20-1 to TRBJ2-2; 9 nucleotides align to TRBD1. Trimming took 3 bases from V and 0 from J; bases not matched to a gene: 8. The CDR3 runs to 17 residues. The germline V gene has CDR1 DFQATT and CDR2 SNEGSKA (reference sequence). The CDR3 DNA is TGCAGTGCTAGGGCCCAACAGGGGGCGTCGAACACCGGGGAGCTGTTTTTT. Encoded protein: CSARAQQGASNTGELFF.

The chain has TRBV2 and TRBJ1-5; possible D gene TRBD1, 6 bases. CDR3 length: 15 residues. Germline lookup yields CDR1 SNHLY and CDR2 FYNNEI. Deletions cut 1 base from V and 11 bases from J, with 18 bases between. CDR3 coding DNA: TGTGCCAGCAGTGAAGAAAGGAGGGGGTACTCAGCCCAGCATTTT. This codes for CASSEERRGYSAQHF.

This clonotype was counted a few times. This rearrangement joins TRBV10-3 to TRBJ1-2; TRBD1 matches at 7 bases. V lost 3 bases and J lost 1; bases outside the gene matches: 11. Germline V gives CDR1 ENHRY, CDR2 SYGVKD. CDR3 size: 17 residues. The CDR3 coding sequence is TGTGCCATCAGTGATGGGGACAGCCTTAAACTTAACTATGGCTACACCTTC. It yields the protein CAISDGDSLKLNYGYTF.

V is TRBV6-5 and J is TRBJ2-1, with D uncertain. V gave up 2 bases and J gave up 5 bases, with 13 bases separating them. CDR1 and CDR2 (germline): MNHEY, SVGAGI. The CDR3 is 15 amino acids. CDR3 sequence (DNA): TGTGCCAGCAGTTACGATAGAAAACCCAACAATGAGCAGTTCTTC. It yields the protein CASSYDRKPNNEQFF.

The CDR3 spells CASSLSETEAFF. The CDR3 nucleotides are TGTGCCAGCAGTTTATCGGAGACTGAAGCTTTCTTT. The chain combines TRBV12-3 or TRBV12-4 with TRBJ1-1; D not certain. This CDR3 has 12 amino acids. V was shortened by 2 bases and J by 5 bases, with 6 bases between the two germline ends.

This clonotype was seen ten or more times. Written as DNA, the CDR3 is TGTGCCAGCAGGCGGACAGGGCGTAATCCCCTTTACAATGAGCAGTTCTTC. Its protein product is CASRRTGRNPLYNEQFF. This chain links TRBV7-9 with TRBJ2-1; 8 bases fit TRBD1. With V trimmed by 6 bases and J by 4 bases, 14 bases remained unmatched. The CDR3 consists of 17 residues. Per the germline V gene, CDR1 is SEHNR and CDR2 is FQNEAQ (reference sequence).

This clonotype was seen more than once but under ten times. V and J are TRBV5-1 and TRBJ2-3; 13 bases map to TRBD2. The germline V gene has CDR1 SGHRS and CDR2 YFSETQ. The length of the CDR3 is 17 residues. The trim removed 1 base at V and 4 bases at J, leaving 6 bases unmatched. CDR3 loop: CASSLKTGLAGADTQYF. In DNA form, the CDR3 reads TGCGCCAGCAGCTTGAAAACCGGACTAGCGGGAGCAGATACGCAGTATTTT.

The chain carries TRBV25-1 and TRBJ2-7; D might be TRBD1 (6 bases). The germline CDR1 and CDR2 sequences are MGHDK and SYGVNS. CDR3 length: 13 amino acids. V gave up 3 bases and J gave up 2 bases, with 8 bases separating them. CDR3 DNA: TGTGCCAGCAGTGACAACAGGGCCTACGAGCAGTACTTC. As protein: CASSDNRAYEQYF.